These T cell receptor beta chains were read from a single sample in a study of blood T cell repertoires in COVID-19. Clones were read by immunoSEQ multiplex PCR, and TCRdb kept only the in-frame ones, dropping some. The sample holds about 130,000 clones, approximately 83% seen once. The specimen sequenced was peripheral blood. These receptors came from a woman aged 50 to 60 who had recovered from COVID-19. Both conserved end residues are part of each CDR3.

TRBJ1-1,TRBV19,CASSTDRVGTEAFF
TRBJ1-1,TRBV29-1,CSVWDREATEAFF
TRBJ2-2,TRBV11-2,CASSLTAGGPRTGELFF
TRBJ1-3,TRBV4-1,CASSQAPGNTIYF
TRBJ1-4,TRBV5-1,CASSLSWDRRVREGKLFF
TRBJ1-2,TRBV30,CAWVQYRTSGWTTF
TRBJ2-3,TRBV11-2,CASSSDIAGQWTDTQYF
TRBJ1-6,TRBV6-5,CASSYANAGRNSPLHF
TRBJ1-2,TRBV5-1,CASSPEGQGDGYTF
TRBJ2-7,TRBV5-4,CASSFGLADEQYF
TRBJ2-2,TRBV3-1/TRBV3-2,CASSPYYRGPTGRKLFF
TRBJ2-2,TRBV11-3,CASSPRPRAGELFF
TRBJ1-1,TRBV4-2,CASSPRTGNAEAFF
TRBJ2-7,TRBV6-5,CASSRERAYEQYF
TRBJ2-2,TRBV7-9,CASSLMGGTGELFF
TRBJ2-7,TRBV4-1,CASSPPRYSDRVYEQYF
TRBJ2-2,TRBV7-2,CASSWGETGELFF
TRBJ1-2,TRBV2,CASSEVGLGGVGTF
TRBJ1-2,TRBV4-3,CASSPSGSGNYGYTF
TRBJ2-1,TRBV5-5,CASSLEAGNEQFF
TRBJ2-1,TRBV15,CATREPGQGFNEQFF
TRBJ1-5,TRBV6-1,CASSGWGGSGYQPQHF
TRBJ1-4,TRBV5-1,CASSLQEPNEKLFF
TRBJ2-1,TRBV5-4,CASSGPGNNEQFF
TRBJ2-5,TRBV7-9,CASRHKGQGQETQYF
TRBJ1-6,TRBV30,CAWNLGQWNSPLHF
TRBJ2-7,TRBV2,CASSWLAGGTDYEQYF
TRBJ1-5,TRBV12-3/TRBV12-4,CASSRTPGGPQHF
TRBJ1-2,TRBV4-1,CASSQDRGGYTF
TRBJ2-7,TRBV11-2,CASSPSPGGYEQYF
TRBJ1-1,TRBV27,CASSSQGGVGPEAFF
TRBJ1-2,TRBV19,CASSKTGVSNYGYTF
TRBJ2-1,TRBV18,CASSGGGGKTEQFF
TRBJ1-4,TRBV6-5,CASRGTGTGGEKLFF
TRBJ2-2,TRBV7-6,CASSYHGTSGRLRNTGELFF
TRBJ1-1,TRBV5-1,CASSWDSSNTEAFF
TRBJ2-5,TRBV7-6,CASSLGRLAGVVETQYF
TRBJ2-3,TRBV7-7,CASSPTQGSTDTQYF
TRBJ2-7,TRBV7-2,CASSFSRDTYEQYF
TRBJ2-1,TRBV30,CAWGRGSDNEQFF
TRBJ1-3,TRBV2,CASSERERTIYF
TRBJ2-7,TRBV7-8,CASSFVSGGSYEQYF